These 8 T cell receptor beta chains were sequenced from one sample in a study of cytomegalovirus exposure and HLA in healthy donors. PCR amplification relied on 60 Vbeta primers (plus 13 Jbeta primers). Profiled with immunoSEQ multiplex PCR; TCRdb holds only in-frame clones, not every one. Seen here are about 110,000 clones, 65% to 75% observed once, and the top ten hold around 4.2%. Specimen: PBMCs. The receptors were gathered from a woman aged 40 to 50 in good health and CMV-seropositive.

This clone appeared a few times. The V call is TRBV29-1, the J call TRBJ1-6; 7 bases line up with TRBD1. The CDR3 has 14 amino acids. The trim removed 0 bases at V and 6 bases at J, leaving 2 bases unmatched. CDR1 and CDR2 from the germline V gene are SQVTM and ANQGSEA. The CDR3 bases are TGCAGCGTTGAAGAAGGGGGCCCTAATTCACCCCTCCACTTT. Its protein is CSVEEGGPNSPLHF.

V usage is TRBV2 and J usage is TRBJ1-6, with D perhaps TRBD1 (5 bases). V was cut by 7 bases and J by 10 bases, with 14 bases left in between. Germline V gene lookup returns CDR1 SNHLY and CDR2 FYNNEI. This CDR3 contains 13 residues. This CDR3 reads CASMYEGRSPLHF. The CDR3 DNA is TGTGCCAGCATGTACGAGGGGAGGTCACCCCTCCACTTT.

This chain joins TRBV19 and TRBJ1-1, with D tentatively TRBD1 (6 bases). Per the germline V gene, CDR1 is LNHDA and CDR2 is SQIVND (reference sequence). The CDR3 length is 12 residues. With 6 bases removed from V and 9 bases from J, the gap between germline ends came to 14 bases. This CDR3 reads CASSLLGGQAFF. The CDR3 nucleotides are TGTGCCAGTAGCCTCCTCGGGGGGCAAGCTTTCTTT.

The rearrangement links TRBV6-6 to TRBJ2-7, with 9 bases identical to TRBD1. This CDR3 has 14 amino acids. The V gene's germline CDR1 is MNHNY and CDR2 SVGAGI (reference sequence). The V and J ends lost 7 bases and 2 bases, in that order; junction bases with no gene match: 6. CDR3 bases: TGTGCCAGCACTCCGGGACAGGGTCCCTACGAGCAGTACTTC. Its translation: CASTPGQGPYEQYF.

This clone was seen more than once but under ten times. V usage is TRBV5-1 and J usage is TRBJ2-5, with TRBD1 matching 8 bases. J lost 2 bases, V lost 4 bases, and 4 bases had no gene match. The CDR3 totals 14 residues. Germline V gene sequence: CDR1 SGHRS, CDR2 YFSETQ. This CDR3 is CASSQRTGQETQYF. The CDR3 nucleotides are TGCGCCAGCAGCCAACGGACAGGGCAAGAGACCCAGTACTTC.

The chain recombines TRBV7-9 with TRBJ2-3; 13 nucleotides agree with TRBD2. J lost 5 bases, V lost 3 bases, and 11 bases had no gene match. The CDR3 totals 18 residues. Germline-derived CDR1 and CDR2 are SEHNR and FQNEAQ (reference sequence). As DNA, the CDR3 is TGTGCCAGCAGCTTTGGACTAGCGGGAGCGGGGTGGGGAGATACGCAGTATTTT. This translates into CASSFGLAGAGWGDTQYF.

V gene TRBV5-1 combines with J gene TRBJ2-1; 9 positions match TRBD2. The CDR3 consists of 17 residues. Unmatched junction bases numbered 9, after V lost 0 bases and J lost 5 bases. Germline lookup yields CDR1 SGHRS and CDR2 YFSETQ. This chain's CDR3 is CASSLGLAGRGHNEQFF. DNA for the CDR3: TGCGCCAGCAGCTTGGGGCTAGCGGGAAGGGGTCACAATGAGCAGTTCTTC.

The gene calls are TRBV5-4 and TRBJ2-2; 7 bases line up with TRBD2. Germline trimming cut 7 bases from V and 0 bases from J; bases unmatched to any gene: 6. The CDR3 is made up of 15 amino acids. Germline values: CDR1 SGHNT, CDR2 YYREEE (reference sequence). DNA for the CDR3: TGTGCCAGCTCGCGGGGAGGGTCGAACACCGGGGAGCTGTTTTTT. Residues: CASSRGGSNTGELFF.